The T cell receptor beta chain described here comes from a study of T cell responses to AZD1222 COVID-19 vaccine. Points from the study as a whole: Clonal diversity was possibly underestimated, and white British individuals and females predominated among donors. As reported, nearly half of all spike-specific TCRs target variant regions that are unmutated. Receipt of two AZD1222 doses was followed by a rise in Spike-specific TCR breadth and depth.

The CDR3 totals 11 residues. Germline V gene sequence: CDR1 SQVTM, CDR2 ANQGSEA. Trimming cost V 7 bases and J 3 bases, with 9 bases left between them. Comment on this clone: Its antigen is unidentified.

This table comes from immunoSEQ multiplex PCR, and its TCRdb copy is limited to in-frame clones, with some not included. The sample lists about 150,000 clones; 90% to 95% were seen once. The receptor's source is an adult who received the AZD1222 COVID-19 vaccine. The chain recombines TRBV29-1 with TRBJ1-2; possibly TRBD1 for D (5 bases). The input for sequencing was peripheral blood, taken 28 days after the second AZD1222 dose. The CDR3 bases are TGCAGCGGAGACAGCCACTATGGCTACACCTTC. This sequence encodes CSGDSHYGYTF.